Each of the 20 T cell receptor beta chains below was sequenced from the same sample in a study of shared clonotypes between healthy human individuals. In the naive CD8 group, cells lacked CD45RO and were positively selected for CCR7, so terminally differentiated effector memory CD45RA+ cells were left out. Repertoires were generated with immunoSEQ multiplex PCR, while TCRdb's copy carries only in-frame clones and drops some. The sample lists 500,000 to 700,000 clones, approximately 95% seen once, with around 0.11% in the top ten. Sequencing used naive CD8+ T cells sorted from blood. Every receptor here comes from a woman between 25 and 40 years old in good health.

V is TRBV4-1 and J is TRBJ2-1; D is unclear. Trimming took off 1 base at V and 9 bases at J, with 10 bases between the two ends. The CDR3 is 13 residues long. CDR1 and CDR2 (germline): MGHRA, YSYEKL. This chain's CDR3 is CASSQVAVTEQFF. The CDR3 bases are TGCGCCAGCAGCCAAGTAGCTGTAACTGAGCAGTTCTTC.

The J gene is TRBJ2-5, the V gene TRBV7-8, with TRBD1 as a possible D gene (6 bases). The V gene's germline CDR1 is SGHVS and CDR2 FQNEAQ. This CDR3 contains 16 residues. Trimming left V 4 bases short and J 11 bases short, with 26 bases between. CDR3 DNA: TGTGCCAGCAGCTCCGACCGGGACACTTCCTTTGGGGAGCAGTACTTC. Its translation: CASSSDRDTSFGEQYF.

The gene calls are TRBV4-1 and TRBJ2-3; 9 bases are a match to TRBD2. This CDR3 has 19 amino acids. V lost 1 base and J lost 0; bases outside the gene matches: 11. Germline CDR1 reads MGHRA; CDR2 reads YSYEKL. The CDR3 coding sequence is TGCGCCAGCAGCCAAGCATCAGCTAGCGGGGCCTCTAGCACAGATACGCAGTATTTT. It yields the protein CASSQASASGASSTDTQYF.

This clone was recorded only once. The chain recombines TRBV10-3 with TRBJ2-7; a possible D gene is TRBD2 (6 bases). V was pared by 2 bases and J by 5 bases, with 10 bases between. Germline V lookup: CDR1 ENHRY, CDR2 SYGVKD. The CDR3 is made up of 13 amino acids. CDR3 in amino acids: CAISEAGPNEQYF. DNA of the CDR3: TGTGCCATCAGTGAGGCGGGGCCCAACGAGCAGTACTTC.

V gene TRBV28 combines with J gene TRBJ1-4; D may be TRBD1 (6 bases). Trimming stripped 2 bases from V and 0 bases from J, with 16 bases between. Germline values: CDR1 MDHEN, CDR2 SYDVKM. This CDR3 contains 18 residues. CDR3 nucleotide sequence: TGTGCCAGCAGTTTAAGGGGGGACATGGGGACAACTAATGAAAAACTGTTTTTT. The encoded protein is CASSLRGDMGTTNEKLFF.

This clone was found once. The V call is TRBV28, the J call TRBJ1-2, with D possibly TRBD1 on 6 matching bases. This CDR3 has 14 residues. Trimming took 1 base from V and 6 from J, leaving 12 bases between them. The germline CDR1 and CDR2 sequences are MDHEN and SYDVKM. CDR3 amino acids: CASSLSAGANGYTF. The CDR3, as DNA: TGTGCCAGCAGTTTATCTGCAGGGGCAAATGGCTACACCTTC.

This chain uses TRBV30 with TRBJ1-1, with TRBD1 matching over 8 bases. CDR1 and CDR2 (germline): GTSNPN, SVGIG (reference sequence). The CDR3 loop spans 14 amino acids. The V segment lost 4 bases and the J segment 4 bases; nucleotides outside the gene matches: 8. The CDR3 spells CAWTGGIMGTEAFF. CDR3 nucleotides: TGTGCCTGGACAGGGGGCATAATGGGCACTGAAGCTTTCTTT.

This chain connects TRBV4-1 to TRBJ2-7, with D unresolved. This CDR3 has 14 amino acids. Germline CDR1 and CDR2: MGHRA and YSYEKL. The V and J ends lost 0 bases and 1 base respectively, with 7 bases between them. CDR3 sequence (DNA): TGCGCCAGCAGCCAAGAGGAGAGTTCCTACGAGCAGTACTTC. Its protein product is CASSQEESSYEQYF.

This chain connects TRBV11-3 to TRBJ1-5; D is undetermined. Trimming left V 4 bases short and J 7 bases short, with 11 bases between. The CDR3 has 13 amino acids. Germline-derived CDR1 and CDR2 are SGHNT and YENEEA. The DNA of the CDR3 is TGTGCCAGCAGCTACCCCGTAACCCAGCCCCAGCATTTT. Its translation is CASSYPVTQPQHF.

CDR3 in amino acids: CAWSVQAGVGEQYF. DNA for the CDR3: TGTGCCTGGAGTGTACAAGCGGGAGTAGGCGAGCAGTACTTC. The J gene is TRBJ2-7, the V gene TRBV30, with TRBD2 identical over 8 bases. The germline gives CDR1 GTSNPN, CDR2 SVGIG (reference sequence). The CDR3 length is 14 residues. V lost 0 bases and J lost 6; bases outside the gene matches: 7.

This clone was detected once. CDR3 loop: CASSPLGARQETQYF. Written as DNA, the CDR3 is TGTGCCAGTAGTCCCCTCGGAGCGAGACAAGAGACCCAGTACTTC. This chain connects TRBV19 to TRBJ2-5; D call uncertain. V lost 5 bases and J lost 2, with 15 bases in between. Germline V gives CDR1 LNHDA, CDR2 SQIVND (reference sequence). This CDR3 spans 15 amino acids.

The V gene is TRBV11-2, the J gene TRBJ2-1; D call uncertain. Trimming cost V 0 bases and J 0 bases, with 9 bases left between them. Germline V gene lookup returns CDR1 SGHAT and CDR2 FQNNGV. This CDR3 has 16 residues. The CDR3 coding sequence is TGTGCCAGCAGCTTAGATCTGGTTTTCTCCTACAATGAGCAGTTCTTC. Its translation: CASSLDLVFSYNEQFF.

J is TRBJ2-5 and V is TRBV6-6, with unresolved D. The CDR3 spans 14 residues. CDR1 is MNHNY and CDR2 is SVGAGI in the germline V gene (reference sequence). V shed 8 bases and J shed 3 bases, with 16 bases lying between them. The CDR3 loop is CASGGVNYKETQYF. DNA for the CDR3: TGTGCCAGCGGCGGAGTTAACTATAAAGAGACCCAGTACTTC.

The V and J genes are TRBV7-9 and TRBJ1-1; no clear D gene. V lost 4 bases and J 5 bases, leaving 17 bases between the germline ends. The CDR3 runs 15 residues. Germline CDR1 and CDR2: SEHNR and FQNEAQ (reference sequence). The DNA of the CDR3 is TGTGCCAGCAGCTCTGGGGTACTACGTAGGACTGAAGCTTTCTTT. It translates to CASSSGVLRRTEAFF.

The chain uses TRBV10-3 and TRBJ1-1; D is possibly TRBD1 (6 bases). CDR3 length equals 15 residues. Germline V gene lookup returns CDR1 ENHRY and CDR2 SYGVKD. V dropped 5 bases and J dropped 0 bases, with 13 bases sitting between them. DNA for the CDR3: TGTGCCATCAGTCCTGAACAGGGATTGAACACTGAAGCTTTCTTT. It codes for CAISPEQGLNTEAFF.

This chain connects TRBV5-8 to TRBJ2-7; 7 positions match TRBD2. The CDR3 sequence is 15 residues long. With V trimmed by 4 bases and J by 2 bases, 9 bases remained unmatched. Germline V gene sequence: CDR1 SGHTS, CDR2 YDEGEE. The CDR3 nucleotides read TGTGCCAGCAGCCCTAGCGGACTAGATGCCTACGAGCAGTACTTC. This sequence encodes CASSPSGLDAYEQYF.

The V call is TRBV30, the J call TRBJ2-7; possible D gene TRBD2, 7 bases. Germline V gene sequence: CDR1 GTSNPN, CDR2 SVGIG (reference sequence). The ends were cut back, 7 bases at V and 6 bases at J, with 19 bases in the middle. The CDR3 has 13 amino acids. Written as DNA, the CDR3 is TGTGCCTTGGGGGGGACATATCCTACCGAGCAGTACTTC. It is translated as CALGGTYPTEQYF.

The chain recombines TRBV27 with TRBJ2-1; a possible D gene is TRBD1 (6 bases). With 5 bases removed from V and 2 bases from J, the gap between germline ends came to 10 bases. Germline V gene sequence: CDR1 MNHEY, CDR2 SMNVEV (reference sequence). The CDR3 contains 14 residues. In nucleotides, the CDR3 is TGTGCCAGCAGTAATACAGGGCCCTACAATGAGCAGTTCTTC. This encodes CASSNTGPYNEQFF.

This clone was found a few times. The V and J genes are TRBV5-4 and TRBJ1-2; 9 bases fit TRBD1. Unmatched junction bases numbered 4, after V lost 3 bases and J lost 4 bases. CDR1 and CDR2 from the germline V gene are SGHNT and YYREEE (reference sequence). The CDR3 totals 14 residues. CDR3 in DNA: TGTGCCAGCAGCTGGGACAGGGACGGCTATGGCTACACCTTC. This translates into CASSWDRDGYGYTF.

The sample holds one count of this clone. This same CDR3 is encoded by further DNA sequences in the sample. The rearrangement uses TRBV29-1 and TRBJ2-3; perhaps TRBD2 as D (6 bases). The CDR3 spans 12 residues. Between the trimmed V and J ends, which lost 0 bases and 7 bases, there was a span of 8 bases. In germline, CDR1 is SQVTM, CDR2 ANQGSEA. The CDR3 reads CSVEDGGNTQYF. The CDR3 DNA reads TGCAGCGTTGAAGATGGGGGGAATACGCAGTATTTT.